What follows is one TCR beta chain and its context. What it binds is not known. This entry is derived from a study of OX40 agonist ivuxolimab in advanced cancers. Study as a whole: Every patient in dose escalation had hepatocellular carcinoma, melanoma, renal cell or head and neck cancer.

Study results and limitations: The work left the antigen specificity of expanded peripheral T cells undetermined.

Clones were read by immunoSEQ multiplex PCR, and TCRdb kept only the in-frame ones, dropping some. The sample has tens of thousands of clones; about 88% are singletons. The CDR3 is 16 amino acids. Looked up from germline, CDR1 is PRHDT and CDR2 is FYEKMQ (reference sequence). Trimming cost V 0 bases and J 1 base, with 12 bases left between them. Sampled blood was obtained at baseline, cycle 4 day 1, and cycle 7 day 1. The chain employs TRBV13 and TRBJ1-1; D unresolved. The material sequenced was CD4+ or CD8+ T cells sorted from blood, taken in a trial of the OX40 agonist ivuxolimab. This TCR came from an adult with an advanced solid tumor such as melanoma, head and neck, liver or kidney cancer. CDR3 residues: CASSLGPPPTNTEAFF. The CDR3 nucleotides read TGTGCCAGCAGCTTAGGGCCCCCGCCGACGAACACTGAAGCTTTCTTT.